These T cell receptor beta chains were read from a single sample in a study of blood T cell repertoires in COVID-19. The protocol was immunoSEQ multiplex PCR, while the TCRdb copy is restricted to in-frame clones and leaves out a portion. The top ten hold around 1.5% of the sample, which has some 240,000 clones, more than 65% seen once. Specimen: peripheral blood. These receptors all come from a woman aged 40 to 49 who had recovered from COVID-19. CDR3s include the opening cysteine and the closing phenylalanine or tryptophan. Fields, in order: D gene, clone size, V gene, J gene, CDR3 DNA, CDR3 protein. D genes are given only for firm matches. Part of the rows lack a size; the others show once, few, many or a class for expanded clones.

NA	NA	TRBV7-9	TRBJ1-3	TGTGCCAGCAGCTTAGCGCTGGGCGTAATCTCTGGAAACACCATATATTTT	CASSLALGVISGNTIYF
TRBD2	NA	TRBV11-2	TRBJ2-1	TGTGCCAGCAGCCCTACTAGCGGCCTCGGGGAGCAGTTCTTC	CASSPTSGLGEQFF
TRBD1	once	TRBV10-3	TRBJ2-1	TGTGCCATCAGCATTCGGGACAGGGCCGATGAGCAGTTCTTC	CAISIRDRADEQFF
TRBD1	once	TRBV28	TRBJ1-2	TGTGCCAGCAGTCTACAGGGGGCAAACTATGGCTACACCTTC	CASSLQGANYGYTF
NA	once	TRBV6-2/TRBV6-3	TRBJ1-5	TGTGCCAGCAGCTATGACAGTTTCAATCAGCCCCAGCATTTT	CASSYDSFNQPQHF
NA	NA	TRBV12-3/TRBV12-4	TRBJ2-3	TGTGCCAGCACCCTGTTAGATACGCAGTATTTT	CASTLLDTQYF
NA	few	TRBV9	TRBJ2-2	TGTGCCAGCAGCGTAGGATCAGGGCCGAACACCGGGGAGCTGTTTTTT	CASSVGSGPNTGELFF
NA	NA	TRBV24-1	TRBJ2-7	TGTGCCACCAGTGATTCCGCAGGGGCTCGCGAGCAGTACTTC	CATSDSAGAREQYF
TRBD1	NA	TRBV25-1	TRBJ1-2	TGTGCCAGCAGTTCCAACAGGGGTGGCTACACCTTC	CASSSNRGGYTF
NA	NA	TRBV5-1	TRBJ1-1	TGCGCCAGCAGCCTAGGAGTGAACACTGAAGCTTTCTTT	CASSLGVNTEAFF
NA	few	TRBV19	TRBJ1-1	TGTGCCAGTAGTATTGTAGTCGGGAACACTGAAGCTTTCTTT	CASSIVVGNTEAFF
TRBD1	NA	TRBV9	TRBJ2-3	TGTGCCAGCAGCCAGGGACAGGGAGTCGGCACAGATACGCAGTATTTT	CASSQGQGVGTDTQYF
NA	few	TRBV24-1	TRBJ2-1	TGTGCCACCAGTGAGGGTAAACGGGACTCTAATGAGCAGTTCTTC	CATSEGKRDSNEQFF
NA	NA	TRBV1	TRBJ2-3	TGCACCAGCAGCCAAGATCGAGCTCGTCCCCCAGATACGCAGTATTTT	CTSSQDRARPPDTQYF
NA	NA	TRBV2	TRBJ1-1	TGTGCCAGCATACTAAGTGGTGAAGCTTTCTTT	CASILSGEAFF
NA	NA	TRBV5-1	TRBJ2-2	TGCGCCAGCAGCCCCCCACCAGGGCGCGACACCGGGGAGCTGTTTTTT	CASSPPPGRDTGELFF
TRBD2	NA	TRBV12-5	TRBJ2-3	TGTGCTAGTGGTTCCAGTCGGACTAGCGGGGGCTCAGATACGCAGTATTTT	CASGSSRTSGGSDTQYF
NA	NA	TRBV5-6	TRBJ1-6	TGTGCCAGCAGCTTGGGGGGGCTAGATTCACCCCTCCACTTT	CASSLGGLDSPLHF
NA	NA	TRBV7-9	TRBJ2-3	TGTGCCAGCAGCCCCTGGGCGAGCACAGATACGCAGTATTTT	CASSPWASTDTQYF
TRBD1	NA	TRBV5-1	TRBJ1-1	TGCGCCAGCGGACTATACAGGGGGGGAGACACTGAAGCTTTCTTT	CASGLYRGGDTEAFF
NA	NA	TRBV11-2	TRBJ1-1	TGTGCCAGCCGAAGCCGGGTGGGTACTGAAGCTTTCTTT	CASRSRVGTEAFF
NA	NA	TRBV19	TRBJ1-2	TGTGCCAGTAGTATAGATGCAGACTATGGCTACACCTTC	CASSIDADYGYTF
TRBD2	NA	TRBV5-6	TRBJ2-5	TGTGCCAGCAGCTTGGGGGCTAGCGGAAAAGAGACCCAGTACTTC	CASSLGASGKETQYF
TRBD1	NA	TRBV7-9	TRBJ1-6	TGTGCCAGCAGCGCGGGACAGATTAATTCACCCCTCCACTTT	CASSAGQINSPLHF
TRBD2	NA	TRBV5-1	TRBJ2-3	TGCGCCAGCAGCTTGTCTAGCGGGGCCACAGATACGCAGTATTTT	CASSLSSGATDTQYF
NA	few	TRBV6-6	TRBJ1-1	TGTGCCAGCAGTTATAGGTCGGGGGACACTGAAGCTTTCTTT	CASSYRSGDTEAFF
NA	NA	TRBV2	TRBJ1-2	TGTGCCAGCAGTGTAGGGGGTTGGTATGGCTACACCTTC	CASSVGGWYGYTF
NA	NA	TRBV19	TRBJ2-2	TGTGCCAGTAAAAGTTCCCGGGAGTCCACCGGGGAGCTGTTTTTT	CASKSSRESTGELFF
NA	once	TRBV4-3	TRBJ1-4	TGCGCCAGCAGCCAAGATCGCCGGACTGAACTTGGAGAAAAACTGTTTTTT	CASSQDRRTELGEKLFF
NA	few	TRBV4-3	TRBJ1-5	TGCGCCAGCAAAACGTCTCGCGGTAGCAATCAGCCCCAGCATTTT	CASKTSRGSNQPQHF
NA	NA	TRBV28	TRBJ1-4	TGTGCCAGCAGTTTAATCAGGGCCTCAACTAATGAAAAACTGTTTTTT	CASSLIRASTNEKLFF
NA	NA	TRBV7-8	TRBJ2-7	TGTGCCAGCAGCTTAGCGCCACACTCCTACGAGCAGTACTTC	CASSLAPHSYEQYF
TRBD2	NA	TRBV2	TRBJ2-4	TGTGCCAGCAGGGGGACTAGCGGGGCTCCGCTTATTGAGGACATTCAGTACTTC	CASRGTSGAPLIEDIQYF
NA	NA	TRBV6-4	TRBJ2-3	TGTGCCAGCAGTGCGCGGGGAGGCACAGATACGCAGTATTTT	CASSARGGTDTQYF
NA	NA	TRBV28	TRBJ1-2	TGTGCCAGTTCCGGGACAACTGCGCACTATGGCTACACCTTC	CASSGTTAHYGYTF
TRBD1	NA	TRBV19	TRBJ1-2	TGTGCCAGTAGTATAGTTGGACAGGGCAATGCTGGCTACACCTTC	CASSIVGQGNAGYTF
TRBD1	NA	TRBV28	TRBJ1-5	TGTGCCATCTTGGGACAGGGACATTATCAGCCCCAGCATTTT	CAILGQGHYQPQHF
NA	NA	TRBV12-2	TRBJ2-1	TGTGCAAGTCGCGCACCAGCCCTAGCGGGGGGAGACAATGAGCAGTTCTTC	CASRAPALAGGDNEQFF
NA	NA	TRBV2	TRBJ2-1	TGTGCCAGCACCAGAGCCACTCGCGGCGAGCAGTTCTTC	CASTRATRGEQFF
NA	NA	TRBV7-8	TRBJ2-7	TGTGCCAGCAGCTTAACCGGGAGCAAGGAGCAGTACTTC	CASSLTGSKEQYF
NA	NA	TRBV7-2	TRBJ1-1	TGTGCCAGCAGCTTAGGCCAGGTAGAAGACACTGAAGCTTTCTTT	CASSLGQVEDTEAFF